Listed below are T cell receptor beta chains from one sample, sequenced in a study of cytomegalovirus exposure and HLA in healthy donors. TCRdb's copy holds only in-frame clones and misses some; the assay was immunoSEQ multiplex PCR. The repertoire holds fewer than 120,000 clones, with around four fifths as singletons. Input material: PBMCs. The receptors come from a man aged 30-40 years in good health and CMV-seropositive. CDR3s include the opening cysteine and the closing phenylalanine or tryptophan. Fields, in order: J gene, V gene, D gene, clone size, CDR3 protein, CDR3 DNA. A D gene is named only where the DNA matches it firmly. The size field is filled for only some rows; it gives once, few, many or a size class.

TRBJ2-7 | TRBV2 | TRBD1 | . | CASSELQGAYEQYF | TGTGCCAGCAGTGAACTGCAGGGGGCGTATGAGCAGTACTTC
TRBJ1-5 | TRBV6-1 | . | few | CASWEASNQPQHF | TGTGCCAGCTGGGAGGCGAGCAATCAGCCCCAGCATTTT
TRBJ2-2 | TRBV2 | . | . | CASTTGDPGELFF | TGTGCCAGCACGACCGGGGATCCCGGGGAGCTGTTTTTT
TRBJ1-1 | TRBV18 | . | . | CASSSGGDTEAFF | TGTGCCAGCTCCTCCGGGGGTGACACTGAAGCTTTCTTT
TRBJ2-7 | TRBV4-2 | TRBD1 | . | CASSQDFGGRTGTEQYF | TGTGCCAGCAGCCAAGATTTTGGTGGGAGGACAGGGACCGAGCAGTACTTC
TRBJ1-1 | TRBV9 | TRBD1 | . | CASSVEGGLTEAFF | TGTGCCAGCAGCGTAGAAGGGGGCCTCACTGAAGCTTTCTTT
TRBJ2-5 | TRBV18 | TRBD1 | . | CASSPQTGGEETQYF | TGTGCCAGCTCACCACAGACAGGGGGAGAAGAGACCCAGTACTTC
TRBJ2-3 | TRBV29-1 | TRBD2 | once | CSVERGLATDTQYF | TGCAGCGTTGAAAGGGGACTAGCCACAGATACGCAGTATTTT
TRBJ1-5 | TRBV19 | . | . | CASRGPGKGGPQHF | TGTGCCAGTAGGGGCCCAGGGAAGGGTGGGCCCCAGCATTTT
TRBJ1-4 | TRBV27 | . | . | CASGGSGGQLFF | TGTGCCAGCGGCGGATCGGGGGGGCAACTGTTTTTT
TRBJ2-7 | TRBV7-2 | . | . | CASSPTRSGGNEQYF | TGTGCCAGCAGCCCTACTAGGAGTGGGGGCAACGAGCAGTACTTC
TRBJ1-1 | TRBV30 | . | . | CAWSRGGDKHTEAFF | TGTGCCTGGAGTCGGGGGGGCGATAAGCACACTGAAGCTTTCTTT
TRBJ2-7 | TRBV5-1 | . | few | CASSLGTEISEQYF | TGCGCCAGCAGCTTGGGAACAGAGATAAGCGAGCAGTACTTC
TRBJ2-4 | TRBV25-1 | TRBD1 | . | CASSESSRTGEENIQYF | TGTGCCAGCAGTGAATCCTCGAGGACAGGGGAGGAAAACATTCAGTACTTC
TRBJ1-4 | TRBV18 | . | . | CASSRTGGAANEKLFF | TGTGCCAGCTCACGGACGGGGGGAGCAGCGAATGAAAAACTGTTTTTT
TRBJ1-2 | TRBV29-1 | . | . | CSVGRQGGYGYTF | TGCAGCGTTGGGCGGCAGGGAGGCTATGGCTACACCTTC
TRBJ1-6 | TRBV30 | . | once | CAWSVQPGKVSPLHF | TGTGCCTGGAGTGTACAGCCAGGGAAGGTTTCACCCCTCCACTTT
TRBJ2-2 | TRBV5-1 | . | . | CASSLDGGGENTGELFF | TGCGCCAGCAGCTTGGATGGAGGGGGCGAGAACACCGGGGAGCTGTTTTTT
TRBJ1-1 | TRBV27 | TRBD1 | . | CASRTGTGWNRNTEAFF | TGTGCCAGCAGAACAGGGACAGGGTGGAACAGGAACACTGAAGCTTTCTTT
TRBJ1-1 | TRBV13 | . | few | CASSLRTGTEAFF | TGTGCCAGCAGCTTACGAACAGGCACTGAAGCTTTCTTT
TRBJ2-6 | TRBV5-5 | TRBD1 | once | CASSVFTGTGSSGGNVLTF | TGTGCCAGCAGCGTATTTACCGGGACAGGGTCCTCTGGAGGCAACGTCCTGACTTTC
TRBJ1-4 | TRBV7-6 | TRBD1 | few | CASSPGTGGEKLFF | TGTGCCAGCAGCCCCGGGACAGGGGGTGAAAAACTGTTTTTT
TRBJ1-1 | TRBV11-3 | . | . | CASSFALRQKNTEAFF | TGTGCCAGCAGCTTCGCCCTGCGGCAGAAGAACACTGAAGCTTTCTTT
TRBJ2-5 | TRBV5-4 | TRBD1 | . | CASSSPQSGTGIPQETQYF | TGTGCCAGCAGCTCCCCACAGTCCGGGACAGGGATCCCCCAAGAGACCCAGTACTTC
TRBJ1-2 | TRBV9 | . | . | CASSVDTYYGYTF | TGTGCCAGCAGCGTAGACACCTACTATGGCTACACCTTC
TRBJ1-1 | TRBV18 | TRBD1 | . | CASSAGTANTEAFF | TGTGCCAGCTCGGCTGGGACAGCGAACACTGAAGCTTTCTTT
TRBJ2-7 | TRBV18 | TRBD1 | few | CASSPVGQGADEQYF | TGTGCCAGCTCACCTGTGGGACAGGGGGCGGATGAGCAGTACTTC
TRBJ2-2 | TRBV9 | . | once | CASSPRIAGELFF | TGTGCCAGCAGCCCCCGTATCGCCGGGGAGCTGTTTTTT
TRBJ2-7 | TRBV6-1 | . | . | CASSELAENYEQYF | TGTGCCAGCAGTGAACTGGCAGAGAACTACGAGCAGTACTTC
TRBJ1-5 | TRBV27 | TRBD1 | . | CASRTGNQPQHF | TGTGCCAGCAGGACAGGGAATCAGCCCCAGCATTTT
TRBJ1-2 | TRBV4-3 | . | . | CASSQAGMGYGYTF | TGCGCCAGCAGCCAGGCGGGAATGGGCTATGGCTACACCTTC
TRBJ2-5 | TRBV19 | TRBD2 | . | CASSVSGGGETQYF | TGTGCCAGTAGTGTCAGCGGGGGCGGGGAGACCCAGTACTTC
TRBJ1-3 | TRBV28 | . | . | CASTSGTLSGNTIYF | TGTGCCAGCACGAGCGGGACACTATCTGGAAACACCATATATTTT
TRBJ1-3 | TRBV6-1 | . | . | CASRPFADSGNTIYF | TGTGCCAGCAGACCTTTTGCGGACTCTGGAAACACCATATATTTT
TRBJ2-7 | TRBV7-9 | . | . | CASSLWGAGRSFAYEQYF | TGTGCCAGCAGCTTATGGGGCGCAGGGAGGTCCTTCGCCTACGAGCAGTACTTC
TRBJ2-7 | TRBV11-2 | TRBD2 | . | CASSITSGGLSYEQYF | TGTGCCAGCAGCATCACTAGCGGGGGGTTATCCTACGAGCAGTACTTC
TRBJ1-3 | TRBV19 | TRBD1 | few | CASSPLRGQRDSGNTIYF | TGTGCCAGTAGTCCTTTGCGGGGACAGAGGGACTCTGGAAACACCATATATTTT
TRBJ1-5 | TRBV6-4 | TRBD1 | . | CASSDGTGEYSNQPQHF | TGTGCCAGCAGTGATGGGACAGGAGAATATAGCAATCAGCCCCAGCATTTT
TRBJ2-7 | TRBV21-1 | . | once | CASSKLSGRGTYEQYF | TGTGCCAGCAGCAAATTGAGCGGGAGGGGAACCTACGAGCAGTACTTC
TRBJ1-1 | TRBV5-1 | . | . | CASSLDRDTEAFF | TGCGCCAGCAGCTTGGACAGGGACACTGAAGCTTTCTTT